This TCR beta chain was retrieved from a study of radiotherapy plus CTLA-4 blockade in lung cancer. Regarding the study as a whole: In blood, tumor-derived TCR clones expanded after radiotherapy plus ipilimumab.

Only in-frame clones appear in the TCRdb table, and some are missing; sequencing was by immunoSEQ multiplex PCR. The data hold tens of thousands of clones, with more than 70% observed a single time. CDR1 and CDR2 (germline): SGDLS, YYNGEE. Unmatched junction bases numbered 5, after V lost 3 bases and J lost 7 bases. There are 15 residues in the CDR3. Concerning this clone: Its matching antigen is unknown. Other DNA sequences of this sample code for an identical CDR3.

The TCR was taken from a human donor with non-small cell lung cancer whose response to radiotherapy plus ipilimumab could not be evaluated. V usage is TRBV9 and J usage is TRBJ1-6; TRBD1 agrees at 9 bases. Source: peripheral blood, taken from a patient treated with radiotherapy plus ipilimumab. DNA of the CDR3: TGTGCCAGCAGCGCGGGACAGGGTGGCAATTCACCCCTCCACTTT. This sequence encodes CASSAGQGGNSPLHF.